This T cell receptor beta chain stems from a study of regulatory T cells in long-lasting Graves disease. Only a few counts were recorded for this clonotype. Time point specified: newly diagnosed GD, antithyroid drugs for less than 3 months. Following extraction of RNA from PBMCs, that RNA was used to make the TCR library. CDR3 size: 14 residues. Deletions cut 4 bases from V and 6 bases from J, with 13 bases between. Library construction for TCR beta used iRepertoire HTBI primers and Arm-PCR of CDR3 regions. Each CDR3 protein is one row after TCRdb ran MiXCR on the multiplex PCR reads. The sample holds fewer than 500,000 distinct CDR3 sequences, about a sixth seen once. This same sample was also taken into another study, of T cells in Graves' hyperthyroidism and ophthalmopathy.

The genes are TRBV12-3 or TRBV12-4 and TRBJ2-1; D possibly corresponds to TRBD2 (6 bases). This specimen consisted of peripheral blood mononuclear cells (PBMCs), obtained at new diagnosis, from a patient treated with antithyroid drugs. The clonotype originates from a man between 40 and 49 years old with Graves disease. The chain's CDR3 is CASSSRGLANEQFF. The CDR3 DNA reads TGTGCCAGCAGTTCGCGGGGACTGGCCAATGAGCAGTTCTTC.